This T cell receptor beta chain was identified during a study of cytomegalovirus exposure and HLA in healthy donors (dated by TCRdb to 2015 to 2018). Notes on the research overall: In an earlier analysis of approximately 500 of the donors, about 260 Gb of sequence data and 100 million or so unique TCR beta sequences from about 190 million T cells were reported. To study patterns of TCR occurrence, a later analysis re-analyzed previously published TCR beta repertoires from several hundred donors and added high-resolution HLA genotyping. The T cell repertoires of around 670 subjects were profiled by immunosequencing and related to cytomegalovirus serostatus. HLA typing covered class I and class II loci at four-digit resolution. The study aimed to test whether cataloging public T cell receptors could reveal signatures of past pathogen exposure. In a later genetic analysis, genome-wide SNP genotypes for about three fifths of the 666 donors were used, and that subset was treated as a discovery cohort. The genetic ancestry cluster associated with self-reported Caucasian donors included approximately 85% of the approximately 400 genotyped donors. High-throughput TCR immunosequencing, statistical association of individual TCRs with disease status, and machine learning were combined to predict cytomegalovirus infection status. Typing coverage differed by locus: A, B, C, DRB1 and DQB1 were typed in roughly 620-640 donors, DQA1 in 500 to 550, DPA1 in some 600, and DPB1 in around 440. Every discovery cohort repertoire had been produced on one sequencing platform. Across 300 to 400 genotyped donors of the cohort, an average of about 240,000 unique TCR beta nucleotide sequences per donor were sequenced, and roughly 17% of those sequences were non-productive. Rather than drawing on any new phenotypic data, the later analysis identified candidate immune exposures from TCR beta sequences and the way those sequences occurred across donors. Because of strong linkage in the cohort, roughly five DR-DQ haplotypes were treated as single units for association and clustering. In an earlier analysis of 587 of the donors, high-throughput TCR beta sequencing was used to judge whether each TCR beta V gene segment behaved as functional or pseudogenic. Besides the first cohort of some 670 subjects, a separate validation cohort made up of around 120 different subjects was used. Donor age, sex, ethnicity and CMV serostatus were collected together with the repertoire data. An early release covering roughly 640 HLA-typed donors comprised approximately 300 gigabases of sequencing data and 85 million or so unique TCR sequences.

The cohort consisted of hundreds of healthy bone marrow donors. All cohort members were sampled while nominally healthy, although unrecorded immune exposures were likely present. The donor tested CMV seropositive, placing the donor among the roughly 270 seropositive members of the cohort. Every donor gave a peripheral blood sample, and the peripheral blood mononuclear cells from that sample were used for TCR beta sequencing. The Qiagen DNeasy Blood Extraction Kit was used to extract genomic DNA from the blood cell samples. The study at large found these results: In a later genetic analysis, fewer N-insertions in productive TCRs were reported among donors in an Asian-associated ancestry cluster than the 666-donor mean. Broadly in line with IMGT annotations, most TCR beta V segments showed up in productive rearrangements about 87% or about 30% of the time in an earlier analysis of approximately 640 of the donors. CMV serostatus was the only immune exposure information available for the cohort. Because counts were too low, some 16 rarely observed V segments, including chromosome 9 orphons, were excluded from the earlier analysis of a few hundred of the donors. Most TCR sequences were observed very rarely across donors, whereas some public TCRs were present in many individuals. In a later analysis, TCR association rates were found to vary across HLA loci, with the most associated TCRs seen for DRB1 alleles and the fewest for HLA-C alleles. In the study, 150 to 200 TCR beta chains were listed as associated with cytomegalovirus. Sequencing depth was assumed to be roughly uniform across donors in the presence/absence analyses, though that assumption may not hold. A group of highly shared sequence variants was considered likely to be a technical artifact of the sequencing pipeline. In a later genetic analysis, a missense DCLRE1C variant was associated with V-gene and J-gene trimming of TCR beta chains, and the association was replicated in an independent cohort. Assigning TCR associations to individual alleles was difficult when HLA alleles, especially DR and DQ, strongly co-occurred. In a later analysis, HLA-associated TCR beta chains showed more clonal expansion and lower generation probabilities than non-associated chains that were equally common. Some IMGT-functional V segments, including TRBV6-2 and TRBV6-3, could not be distinguished by the 87-base-pair reads and were therefore excluded. In a later analysis, 15,000 to 20,000 TCR beta sequences were associated with specific HLA alleles at a false discovery rate of 0.05. A later analysis found that most CMV-associated TCR beta chains appeared HLA-restricted, with HLA associations seemingly driven largely by CMV exposure. This cohort had only TCR beta chains sequenced, and the lack of alpha or paired-chain data limited which features could be detected. A further reported finding was that TCR beta sequences accurately predicted the HLA-A and HLA-B alleles for most subjects in the first cohort. The authors suggested that the approach could potentially be extended to other disease states and immunological phenotypes. The classifier was reported to diagnose cytomegalovirus status with high specificity and sensitivity in both the original cohort and the validation cohort. Because HLA typing was unavailable for some donors at each locus, only the typed subset was used in association tests. In vitro tests confirmed that a few of the cytomegalovirus-associated TCR beta chains recognize cytomegalovirus antigens. Correlated functional status among segregating V segments might reflect linkage disequilibrium, but an unknown experimental factor could not be ruled out. A later analysis reported that several top co-occurrence clusters appeared linked to parvovirus B19, influenza, CMV and Epstein-Barr virus.

V and J are trimmed by 5 bases and 3 bases, and the gene matches miss 5 bases of the junction. Reading from cysteine to phenylalanine, the CDR3 counts 14 amino acids. Only CDR3 DNA is held: 42 bases, read in frame from base 1. CDR1 is given as MDHEN and CDR2 as SYDVKM, both from the germline V gene. The library was built by means of the immunoSEQ multiplex PCR assay. The multiplex PCR relied on a mix of 60 forward primers for TCR Vbeta segments and 13 reverse primers for TCR Jbeta segments. The CDR3 region of rearranged TCR beta genes was amplified from genomic DNA by a multiplex PCR assay. The Illumina HiSeq System was used to sequence the amplified TCR beta libraries as 87-base-pair reads. On the study's bioinformatics: In a later analysis, around 80 million unique TCR beta chains were counted across the 666 repertoires, and roughly 11 million of these chains were shared by at least two donors. A nearest-neighbor algorithm error-corrected the raw reads and collapsed the reads into unique sequences, merging closely related sequences to remove PCR and sequencing errors. To assign V, D and J gene segments, CDR3 sequences were aligned to IMGT reference sequences. For a sequence to be retained, at least a six-nucleotide match to both a V gene segment and a J gene segment was required. A rearrangement counted as productive if the CDR3 had no stop codons and remained in frame with V and J, and every other rearrangement counted as non-productive. CDR3 was defined according to IMGT convention as the region running from the second conserved V-encoded cysteine to the conserved J-encoded phenylalanine. In an earlier analysis of 550 to 650 of the donors, sequences lacking an unambiguous match to a single V gene segment were excluded. An earlier analysis of just under 600 of the donors called V segments functional above 56.7% productive rearrangements and segregating when the between-donor standard deviation exceeded 5%. To diagnose cytomegalovirus status from the catalog of TCR beta chain sequences, a statistical classification framework was built. In a later analysis, V and J genes were assigned by comparing TCR nucleotide sequences against IMGT/GENE-DB human TR gene sequences. A later analysis assigned CDR3 sequences and most-parsimonious VDJ recombination scenarios with the TCRdist pipeline. A later analysis defined each TCR beta chain by its CDR3 amino acid sequence plus V-gene family, and excluded reads lacking a unique V-gene family. A later analysis removed 500 to 650 highly shared, low-generation-probability nucleotide sequences to deal with suspected cross-contamination and a sequencing artifact. For each public chain, a later analysis derived a clonal expansion index from normalized ranks of inferred template counts within each repertoire. A later analysis computed generation probabilities with a VDJ recombination model fitted to out-of-frame rearrangements, and checked the results against IGoR. Hypergeometric tests were used in a later analysis to score TCR-TCR, TCR-HLA and TCR-CMV co-occurrence, with a repertoire-size bias correction applied to the TCR pairs. False discovery rates were estimated in a later analysis by permuting HLA or CMV assignments 20 times. In a later analysis, co-occurring TCRs were grouped with DBSCAN, and TCRdist sequence similarity was added when clustering was performed within HLA-allele-positive subsets. Repertoires with fewer than 30,000 or more than 120,000 public chains, plus five repertoires with anomalous nucleotide sharing, were excluded from co-occurrence clustering. Sourced from immuneACCESS, this table was stored by TCRdb with only in-frame sequences that have V and J called. A share of the clones is absent; for the studies checked, an unresolved V gene accounts for under half, and the remainder has no known explanation. Clone size and the V and J calls come from that table; the DNA yielded D and trimming. For this sample the table gives 150,000 to 200,000 clones, of which 65% to 70% were detected only once. Around 9.3% of the sample belongs to the ten largest clones.

Only a few counts were recorded for this clone. It lacks a known antigen. No base qualities exist here, and no much larger clone lies one base off it. The chain employs TRBV28 and TRBJ2-7, with 9 middle bases fitting TRBD2. Source material: PBMCs. The clonotype comes from a man aged 25 to 40 in good health and CMV-seropositive. The CDR3 has the sequence CASSPWREGYEQYF. The DNA sequence is as follows: TGTGCCAGCAGTCCCTGGCGGGAGGGCTACGAGCAGTACTTC.